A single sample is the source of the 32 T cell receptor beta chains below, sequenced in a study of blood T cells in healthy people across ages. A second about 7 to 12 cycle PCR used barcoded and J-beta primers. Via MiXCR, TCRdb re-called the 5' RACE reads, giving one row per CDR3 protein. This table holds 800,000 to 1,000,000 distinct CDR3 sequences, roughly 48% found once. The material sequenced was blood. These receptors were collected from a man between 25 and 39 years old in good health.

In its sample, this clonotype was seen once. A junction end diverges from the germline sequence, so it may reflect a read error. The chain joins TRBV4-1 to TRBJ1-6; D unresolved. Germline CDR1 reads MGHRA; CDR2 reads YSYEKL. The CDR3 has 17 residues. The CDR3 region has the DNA TGCGCCAGCAACCAAGAGGAGGGAGGCTCCTATAATTCACCCCTCCACTTT. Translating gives CASNQEEGGSYNSPLHF.

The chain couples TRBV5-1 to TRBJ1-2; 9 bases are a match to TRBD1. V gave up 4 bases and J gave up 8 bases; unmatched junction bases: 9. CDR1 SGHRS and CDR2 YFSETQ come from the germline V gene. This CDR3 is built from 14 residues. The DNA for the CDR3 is TGCGCCAGCAGCCCCGGGACAGGGCGAGACGGCTACACCTTC. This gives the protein CASSPGTGRDGYTF. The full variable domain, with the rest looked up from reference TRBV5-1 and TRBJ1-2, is KAGVTQTPRYLIKTRGQQVTLSCSPISGHRSVSWYQQTPGQGLQFLFEYFSETQRNKGNFPGRFSGRQFSNSRSEMNVSTLELGDSALYLCASSPGTGRDGYTFGSGTRLTVV.

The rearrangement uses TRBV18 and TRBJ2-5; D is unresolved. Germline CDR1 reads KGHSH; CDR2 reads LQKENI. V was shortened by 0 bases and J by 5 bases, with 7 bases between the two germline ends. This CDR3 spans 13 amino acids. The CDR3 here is CASSPPVLETQYF. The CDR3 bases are TGTGCCAGCTCACCACCGGTTCTGGAGACCCAGTACTTC.

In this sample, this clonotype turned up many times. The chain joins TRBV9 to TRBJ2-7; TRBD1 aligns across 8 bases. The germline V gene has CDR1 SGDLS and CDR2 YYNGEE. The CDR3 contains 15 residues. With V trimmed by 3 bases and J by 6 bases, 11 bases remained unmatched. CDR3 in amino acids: CASSGRGPFLGEQYF. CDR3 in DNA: TGTGCCAGCAGCGGCAGGGGGCCCTTTCTGGGCGAGCAGTACTTC.

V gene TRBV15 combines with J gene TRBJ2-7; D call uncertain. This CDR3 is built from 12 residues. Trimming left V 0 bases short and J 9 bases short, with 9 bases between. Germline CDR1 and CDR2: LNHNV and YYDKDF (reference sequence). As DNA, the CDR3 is TGTGCCACCAGCAGAGATACTACCGGGCAGTACTTC. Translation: CATSRDTTGQYF.

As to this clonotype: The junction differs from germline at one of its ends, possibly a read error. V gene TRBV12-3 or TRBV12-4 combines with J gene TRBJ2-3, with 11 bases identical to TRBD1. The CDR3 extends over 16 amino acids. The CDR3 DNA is TGTGCCAGCAGTGTGGGACAGGGGGTTAGCACAGGTACGCAGTATTTT. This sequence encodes CASSVGQGVSTGTQYF.

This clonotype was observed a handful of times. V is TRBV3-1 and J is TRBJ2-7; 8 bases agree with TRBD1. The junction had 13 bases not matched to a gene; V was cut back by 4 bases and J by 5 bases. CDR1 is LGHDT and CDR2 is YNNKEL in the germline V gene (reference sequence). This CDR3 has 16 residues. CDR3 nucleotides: TGTGCCAGCAGCCCGAGGACAGGGTTTGGTGTTCACGAGCAGTACTTC. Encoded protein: CASSPRTGFGVHEQYF.

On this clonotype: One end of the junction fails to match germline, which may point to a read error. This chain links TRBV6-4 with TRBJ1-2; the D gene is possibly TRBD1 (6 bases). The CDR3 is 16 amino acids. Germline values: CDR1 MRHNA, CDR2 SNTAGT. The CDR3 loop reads CVSSVYAGDPNYGYTF. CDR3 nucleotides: TGTGTCAGCAGTGTTTATGCAGGGGACCCTAACTATGGCTACACCTTC.

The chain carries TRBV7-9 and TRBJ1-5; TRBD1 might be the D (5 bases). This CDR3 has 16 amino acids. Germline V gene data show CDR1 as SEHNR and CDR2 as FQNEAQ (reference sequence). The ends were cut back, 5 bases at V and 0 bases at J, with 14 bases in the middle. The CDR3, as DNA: TGTGCCAGCAGCCGATTTGACAGCAATAGCAATCAGCCCCAGCATTTT. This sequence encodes CASSRFDSNSNQPQHF.

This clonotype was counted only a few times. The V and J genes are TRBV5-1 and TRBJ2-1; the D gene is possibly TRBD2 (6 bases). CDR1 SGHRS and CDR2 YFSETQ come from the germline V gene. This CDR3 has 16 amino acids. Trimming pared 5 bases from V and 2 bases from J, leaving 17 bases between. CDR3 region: CASSRTGELAYNEQFF. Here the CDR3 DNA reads TGCGCCAGCAGTCGTACGGGGGAGTTGGCCTACAATGAGCAGTTCTTC.

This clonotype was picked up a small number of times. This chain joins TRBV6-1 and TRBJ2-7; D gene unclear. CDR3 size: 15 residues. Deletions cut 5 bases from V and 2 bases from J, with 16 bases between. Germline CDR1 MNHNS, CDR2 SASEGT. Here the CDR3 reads CASSSYRTSAYEQYF. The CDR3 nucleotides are TGTGCCAGCAGTAGTTACCGGACGTCAGCCTACGAGCAGTACTTC.

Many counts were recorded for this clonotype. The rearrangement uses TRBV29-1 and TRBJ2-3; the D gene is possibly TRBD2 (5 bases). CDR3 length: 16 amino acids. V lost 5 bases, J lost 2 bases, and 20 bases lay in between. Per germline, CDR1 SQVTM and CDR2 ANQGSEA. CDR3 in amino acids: CSVRDRGRSFTDTQYF. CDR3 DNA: TGCAGCGTTAGGGATCGGGGTCGGTCCTTCACAGATACGCAGTATTTT.

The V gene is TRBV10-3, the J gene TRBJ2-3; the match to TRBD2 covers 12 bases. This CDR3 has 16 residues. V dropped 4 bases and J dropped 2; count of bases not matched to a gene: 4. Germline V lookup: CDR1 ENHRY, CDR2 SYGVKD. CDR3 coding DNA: TGTGCCATCAGTGCAAGACTAGCGGGGGACACAGATACGCAGTATTTT. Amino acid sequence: CAISARLAGDTDTQYF.

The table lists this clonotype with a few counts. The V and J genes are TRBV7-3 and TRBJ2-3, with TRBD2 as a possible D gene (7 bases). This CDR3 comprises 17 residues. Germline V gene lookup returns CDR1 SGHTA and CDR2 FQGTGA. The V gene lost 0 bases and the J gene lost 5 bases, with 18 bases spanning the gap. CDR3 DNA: TGTGCCAGCAGCTTAACGTTTTCGGGGGGCGCGAGAGATACGCAGTATTTT. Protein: CASSLTFSGGARDTQYF.

The CDR3 DNA is TGTGCCAGCAGCTTGAACGGGGCAGGGCGGGCCTATGGCTACACCTTC. This translates into CASSLNGAGRAYGYTF. The chain is built from TRBV5-6 and TRBJ1-2; tentative D call: TRBD1 (5 bases). The V end lost 1 base, the J end lost 4 bases, and 17 bases lay between the germline ends. Germline V CDR1 and CDR2: SGHDT, YYEEEE. The CDR3 has 16 residues.

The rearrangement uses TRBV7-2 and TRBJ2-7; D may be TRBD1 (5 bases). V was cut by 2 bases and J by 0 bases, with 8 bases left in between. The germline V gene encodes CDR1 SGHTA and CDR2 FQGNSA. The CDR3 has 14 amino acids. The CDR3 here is CASSLLQVSYEQYF. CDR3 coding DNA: TGTGCCAGCAGCTTATTACAGGTCTCCTACGAGCAGTACTTC. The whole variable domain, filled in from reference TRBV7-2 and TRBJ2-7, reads GAGVSQSPSNKVTEKGKDVELRCDPISGHTALYWYRQSLGQGLEFLIYFQGNSAPDKSGLPSDRFSAERTGGSVSTLTIQRTQQEDSAVYLCASSLLQVSYEQYFGPGTRLTVT.

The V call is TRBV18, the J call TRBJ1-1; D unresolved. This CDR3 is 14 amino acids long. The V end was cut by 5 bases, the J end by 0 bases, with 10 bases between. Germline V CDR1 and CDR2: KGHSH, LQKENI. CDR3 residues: CASSNRGLNTEAFF. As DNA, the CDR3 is TGTGCCAGCTCAAACCGCGGATTGAACACTGAAGCTTTCTTT.

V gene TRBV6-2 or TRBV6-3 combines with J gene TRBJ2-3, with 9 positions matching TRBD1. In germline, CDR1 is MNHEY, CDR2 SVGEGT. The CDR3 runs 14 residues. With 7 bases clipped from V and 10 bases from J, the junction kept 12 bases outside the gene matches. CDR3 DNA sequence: TGTGCCAGCACCCGTCGGGGGACAGGGCGCCCGCAGTATTTT. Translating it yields CASTRRGTGRPQYF.

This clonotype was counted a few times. The CDR3 DNA follows: TGCAGCGCCCGGACAGGCGAAGTCTACGAGCAGTACTTC. Protein: CSARTGEVYEQYF. The rearrangement joins TRBV29-1 to TRBJ2-7; 7 bases are a match to TRBD1. J was trimmed by 3 bases and V by 7 bases; bases with no gene match: 9. The CDR3 spans 13 residues. Germline loops: CDR1 SQVTM, CDR2 ANQGSEA.

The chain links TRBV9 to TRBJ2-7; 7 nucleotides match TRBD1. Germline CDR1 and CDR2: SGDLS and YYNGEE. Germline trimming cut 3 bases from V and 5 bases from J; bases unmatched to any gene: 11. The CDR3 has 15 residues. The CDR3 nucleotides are TGTGCCAGCAGCGCGACCCACCGGGACAGAGACGAGCAGTACTTC. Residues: CASSATHRDRDEQYF. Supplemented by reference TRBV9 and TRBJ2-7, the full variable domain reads DSGVTQTPKHLITATGQRVTLRCSPRSGDLSVYWYQQSLDQGLQFLIQYYNGEERAKGNILERFSAQQFPDLHSELNLSSLELGDSALYFCASSATHRDRDEQYFGPGTRLTVT.

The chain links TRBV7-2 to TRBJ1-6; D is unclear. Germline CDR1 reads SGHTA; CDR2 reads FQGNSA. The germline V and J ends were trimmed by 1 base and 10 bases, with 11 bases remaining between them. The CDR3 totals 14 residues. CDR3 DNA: TGTGCCAGCAGCTTAGAGGTGGGAAGGTCACCCCTCCACTTT. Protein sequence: CASSLEVGRSPLHF.

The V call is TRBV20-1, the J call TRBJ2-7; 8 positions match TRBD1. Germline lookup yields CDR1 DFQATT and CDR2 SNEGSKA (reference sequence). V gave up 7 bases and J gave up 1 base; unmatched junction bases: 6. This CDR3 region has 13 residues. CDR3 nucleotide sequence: TGCAGTGTTGGACAGGGAGAATCCTACGAGCAGTACTTC. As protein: CSVGQGESYEQYF.

The CDR3 spells CATSASGTGEKFF. The CDR3 DNA is TGTGCCACCAGTGCCTCCGGGACAGGGGAAAAGTTCTTC. The chain links TRBV24-1 to TRBJ2-1; the match to TRBD1 covers 10 bases. The germline gives CDR1 KGHDR, CDR2 SFDVKD. V lost 5 bases, J lost 14 bases, and 8 bases stayed unmatched. The CDR3 spans 13 residues.

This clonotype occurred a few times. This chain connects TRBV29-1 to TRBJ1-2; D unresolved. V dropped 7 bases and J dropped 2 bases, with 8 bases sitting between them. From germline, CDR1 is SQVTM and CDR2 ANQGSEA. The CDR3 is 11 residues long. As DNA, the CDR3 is TGCAGCGCATCGGACAACTATGGCTACACCTTC. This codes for CSASDNYGYTF.

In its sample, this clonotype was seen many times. The CDR3 protein is CASSYSIGTGANVLTF. As DNA, the CDR3 is TGTGCCAGCAGTTACTCGATAGGGACTGGGGCCAACGTCCTGACTTTC. This chain joins TRBV6-2 or TRBV6-3 and TRBJ2-6, with D uncertain. The V gene's germline CDR1 is MNHEY and CDR2 SVGEGT. Between the trimmed V and J ends, which lost 0 bases and 2 bases, there was a span of 8 bases. This CDR3 is built from 16 residues.

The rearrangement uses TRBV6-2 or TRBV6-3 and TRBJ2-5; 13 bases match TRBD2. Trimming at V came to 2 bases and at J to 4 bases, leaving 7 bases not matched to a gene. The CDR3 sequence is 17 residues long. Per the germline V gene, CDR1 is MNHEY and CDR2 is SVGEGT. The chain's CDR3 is CASSYRPTSGGRETQYF. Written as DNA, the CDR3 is TGTGCCAGCAGTTACCGTCCGACTAGCGGGGGGCGAGAGACCCAGTACTTC.

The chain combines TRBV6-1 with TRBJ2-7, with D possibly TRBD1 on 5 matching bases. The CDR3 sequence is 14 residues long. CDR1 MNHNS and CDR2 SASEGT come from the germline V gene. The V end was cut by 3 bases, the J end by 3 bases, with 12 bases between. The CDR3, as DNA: TGTGCCAGCAGTGATAGGGGCAGGGTCTACGAGCAGTACTTC. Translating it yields CASSDRGRVYEQYF.

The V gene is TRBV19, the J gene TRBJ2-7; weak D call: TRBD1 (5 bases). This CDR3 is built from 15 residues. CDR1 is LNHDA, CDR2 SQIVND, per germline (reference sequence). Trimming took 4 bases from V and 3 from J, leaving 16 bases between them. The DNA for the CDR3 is TGTGCCAGTAGTAGAGACAGCGACCGAAACTACGAGCAGTACTTC. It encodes CASSRDSDRNYEQYF.

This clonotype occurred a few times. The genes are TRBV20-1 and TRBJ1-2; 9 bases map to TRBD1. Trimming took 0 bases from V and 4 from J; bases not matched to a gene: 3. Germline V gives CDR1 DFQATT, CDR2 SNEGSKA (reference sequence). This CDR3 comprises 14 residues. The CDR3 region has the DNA TGCAGTGCTAGAGATAACAGGGGGCTCTATGGCTACACCTTC. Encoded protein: CSARDNRGLYGYTF.

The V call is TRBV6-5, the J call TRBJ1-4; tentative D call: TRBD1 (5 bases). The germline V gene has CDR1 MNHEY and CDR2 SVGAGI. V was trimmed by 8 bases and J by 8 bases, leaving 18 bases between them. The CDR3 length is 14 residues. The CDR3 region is CASATGRGSEKLFF. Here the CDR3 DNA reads TGTGCCAGCGCGACGGGGCGCGGGTCGGAAAAACTGTTTTTT.

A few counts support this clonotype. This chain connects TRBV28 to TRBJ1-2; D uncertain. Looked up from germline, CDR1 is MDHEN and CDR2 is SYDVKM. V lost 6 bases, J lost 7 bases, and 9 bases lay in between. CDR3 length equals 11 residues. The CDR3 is CASRGPGGYTF. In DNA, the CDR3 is TGTGCCAGCAGAGGGCCCGGTGGCTACACCTTC.

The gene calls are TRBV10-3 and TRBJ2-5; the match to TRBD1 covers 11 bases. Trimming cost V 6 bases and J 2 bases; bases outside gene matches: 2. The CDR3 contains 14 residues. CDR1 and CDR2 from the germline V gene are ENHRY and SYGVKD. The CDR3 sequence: CAIRGQGGQETQYF. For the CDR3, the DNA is TGTGCCATCAGGGGACAGGGGGGACAAGAGACCCAGTACTTC.